These 4 T cell receptor beta chains came from one sample sequenced in a study of blood T cells in healthy people across ages (dated by TCRdb to the mid-2010s). Libraries were built with 5' RACE. Instrument on record: Illumina HiSeq 2500. The second PCR ran for about 6 to 12 cycles and used a J-beta primer mix along with a sample-barcoded 5' primer. TCRdb ran its own pipeline on the public reads, namely fastp trimming at Q25 and MiXCR clone calling, and kept in-frame beta chains. Each CDR3 protein appears once, grouped with its most common genes and DNA. Present in this sample are roughly 900,000 distinct CDR3 sequences, more than 25% of which were seen just once. The ten largest clones add up to approximately 15% of the sample. Specimen: blood. The receptors originated from an elderly woman in good health.

The rearrangement links TRBV7-8 to TRBJ1-1; possible D gene TRBD1, 5 bases. V lost 8 bases and J lost 1, with 11 bases in between. CDR3 length: 13 residues. CDR1 is SGHVS and CDR2 is FQNEAQ in the germline V gene. The CDR3 DNA sequence: TGTGCCAGCTTGGGGGACCCGAACACTGAAGCTTTCTTT. It codes for CASLGDPNTEAFF.

The sample holds a few counts of this clonotype. A much larger clone differs by one base, so this may be a read error. The CDR3 DNA follows: TGTGCCAGCAGAGCGGGACAATCTGGGGCCAACGTCCTGACTTTC. Translated: CASRAGQSGANVLTF. V usage is TRBV12-3 or TRBV12-4 and J usage is TRBJ2-6, with a possible D match to TRBD2 (7 bases). Between the trimmed V and J ends, which lost 6 bases and 1 base, there was a span of 10 bases. The CDR3 contains 15 residues.

This clonotype was found a few times. At one end the junction does not follow the germline gene, possibly because of a read error. V and J are TRBV5-8 and TRBJ1-2; tentative D call: TRBD1 (6 bases). Germline lookup yields CDR1 SGHTS and CDR2 YDEGEE. This CDR3 is built from 13 residues. Here the CDR3 reads CASSWDKNYGCTF. In nucleotides, the CDR3 is TGTGCCAGCAGCTGGGACAAAAACTATGGCTGCACCTTC.

V gene TRBV5-1 combines with J gene TRBJ1-4; D is uncertain. CDR1 SGHRS and CDR2 YFSETQ come from the germline V gene. V lost 0 bases to trimming and J lost 4 bases, with 10 bases between them. The CDR3 is 15 amino acids. The chain's CDR3 is CASSLGQAINEKLFF. CDR3 DNA sequence: TGCGCCAGCAGCTTGGGGCAGGCAATTAATGAAAAACTGTTTTTT.